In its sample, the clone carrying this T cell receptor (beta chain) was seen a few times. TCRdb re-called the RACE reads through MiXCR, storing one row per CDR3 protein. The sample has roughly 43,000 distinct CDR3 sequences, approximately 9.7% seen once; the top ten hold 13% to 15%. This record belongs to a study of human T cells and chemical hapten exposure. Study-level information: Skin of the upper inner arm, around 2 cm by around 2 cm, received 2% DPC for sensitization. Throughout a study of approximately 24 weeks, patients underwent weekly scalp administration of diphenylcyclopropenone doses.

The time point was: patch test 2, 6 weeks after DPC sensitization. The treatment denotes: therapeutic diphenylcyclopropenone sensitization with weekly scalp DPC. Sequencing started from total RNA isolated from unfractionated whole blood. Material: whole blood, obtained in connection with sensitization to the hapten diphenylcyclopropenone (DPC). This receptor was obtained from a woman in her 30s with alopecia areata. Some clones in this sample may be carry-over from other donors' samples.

CDR3 sequence (DNA): TGTGCCAGCAGTTTCCGATCCGGGACAGGGGGGCGGGATACGCAGTATTTT. Translating gives CASSFRSGTGGRDTQYF. V gene TRBV12-3 or TRBV12-4 combines with J gene TRBJ2-3; 11 bases align to TRBD1. V was clipped by 3 bases and J by 6 bases; unmatched bases: 11. The CDR3 runs 17 residues.